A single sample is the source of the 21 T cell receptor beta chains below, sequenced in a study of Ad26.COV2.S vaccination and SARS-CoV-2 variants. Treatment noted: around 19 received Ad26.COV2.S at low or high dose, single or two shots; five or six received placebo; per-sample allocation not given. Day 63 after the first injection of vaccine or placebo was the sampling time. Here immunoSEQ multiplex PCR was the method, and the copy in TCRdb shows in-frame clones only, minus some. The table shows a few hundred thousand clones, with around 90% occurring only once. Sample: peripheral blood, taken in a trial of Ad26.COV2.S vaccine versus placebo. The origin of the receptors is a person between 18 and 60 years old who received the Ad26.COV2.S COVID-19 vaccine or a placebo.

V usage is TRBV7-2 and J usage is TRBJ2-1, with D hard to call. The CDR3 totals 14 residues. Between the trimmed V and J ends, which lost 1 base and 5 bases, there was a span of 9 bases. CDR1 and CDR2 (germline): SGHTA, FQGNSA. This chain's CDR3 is CASSLGARNNEQFF. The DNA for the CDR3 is TGTGCCAGCAGCTTAGGAGCAAGGAACAATGAGCAGTTCTTC. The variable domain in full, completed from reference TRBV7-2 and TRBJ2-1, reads GAGVSQSPSNKVTEKGKDVELRCDPISGHTALYWYRQSLGQGLEFLIYFQGNSAPDKSGLPSDRFSAERTGGSVSTLTIQRTQQEDSAVYLCASSLGARNNEQFFGPGTRLTVL.

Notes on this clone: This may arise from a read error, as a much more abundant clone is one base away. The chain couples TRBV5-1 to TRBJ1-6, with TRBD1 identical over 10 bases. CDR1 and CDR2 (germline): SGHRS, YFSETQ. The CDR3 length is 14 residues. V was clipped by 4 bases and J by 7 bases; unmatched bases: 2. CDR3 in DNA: TGCGCCAGCAGCCCGGACAGGGGGAATTCACCCCTCCACTTT. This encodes CASSPDRGNSPLHF.

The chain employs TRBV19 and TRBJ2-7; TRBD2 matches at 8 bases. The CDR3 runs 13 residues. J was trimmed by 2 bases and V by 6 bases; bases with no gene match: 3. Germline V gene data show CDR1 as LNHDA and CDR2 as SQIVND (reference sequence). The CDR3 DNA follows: TGTGCCAGTAGGGGACTAGAAACCTACGAGCAGTACTTC. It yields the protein CASRGLETYEQYF.

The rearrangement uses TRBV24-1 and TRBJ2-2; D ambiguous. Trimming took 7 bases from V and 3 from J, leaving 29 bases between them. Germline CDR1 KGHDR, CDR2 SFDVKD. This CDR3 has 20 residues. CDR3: CATRRWTGAPPYPDTGELFF. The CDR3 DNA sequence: TGTGCCACCAGAAGGTGGACCGGAGCCCCGCCCTATCCGGACACCGGGGAGCTGTTTTTT.

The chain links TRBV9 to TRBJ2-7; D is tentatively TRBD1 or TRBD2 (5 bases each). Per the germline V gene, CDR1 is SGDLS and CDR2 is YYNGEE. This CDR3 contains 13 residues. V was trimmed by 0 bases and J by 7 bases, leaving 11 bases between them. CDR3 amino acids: CASSVESEGEQYF. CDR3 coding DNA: TGTGCCAGCAGCGTAGAATCCGAGGGGGAGCAGTACTTC.

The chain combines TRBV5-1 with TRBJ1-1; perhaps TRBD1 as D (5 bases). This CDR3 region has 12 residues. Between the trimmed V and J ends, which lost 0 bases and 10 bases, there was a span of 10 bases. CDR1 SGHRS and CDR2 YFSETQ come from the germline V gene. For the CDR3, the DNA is TGCGCCAGCAGCTTGGGGGGGACCCCAGCTTTCTTT. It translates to CASSLGGTPAFF.

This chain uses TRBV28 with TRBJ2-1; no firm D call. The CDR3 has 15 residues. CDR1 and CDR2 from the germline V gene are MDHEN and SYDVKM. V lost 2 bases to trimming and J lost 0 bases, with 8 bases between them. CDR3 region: CASSLPPSSYNEQFF. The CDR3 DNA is TGTGCCAGCAGTTTACCCCCAAGCTCCTACAATGAGCAGTTCTTC.

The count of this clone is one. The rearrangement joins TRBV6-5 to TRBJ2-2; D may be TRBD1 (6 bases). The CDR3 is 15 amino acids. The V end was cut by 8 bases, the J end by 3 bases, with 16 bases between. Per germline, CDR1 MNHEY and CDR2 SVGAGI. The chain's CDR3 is CASLTGGYDTGELFF. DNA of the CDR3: TGTGCCAGCCTAACTGGGGGCTATGACACCGGGGAGCTGTTTTTT.

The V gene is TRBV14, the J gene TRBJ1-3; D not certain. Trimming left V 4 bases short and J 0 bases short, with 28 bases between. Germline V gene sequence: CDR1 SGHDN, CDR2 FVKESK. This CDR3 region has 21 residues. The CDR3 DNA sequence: TGTGCCAGCAGCCGACGAGCCCCACTGGACCGTTCCGGCCTCTCTGGAAACACCATATATTTT. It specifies CASSRRAPLDRSGLSGNTIYF.

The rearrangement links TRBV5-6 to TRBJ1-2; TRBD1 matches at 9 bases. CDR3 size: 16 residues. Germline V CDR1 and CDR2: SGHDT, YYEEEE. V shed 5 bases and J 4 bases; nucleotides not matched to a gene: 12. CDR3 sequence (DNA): TGTGCCAGCAGTTCCATTTCGACAGGGGGTGGCTATGGCTACACCTTC. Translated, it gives CASSSISTGGGYGYTF.

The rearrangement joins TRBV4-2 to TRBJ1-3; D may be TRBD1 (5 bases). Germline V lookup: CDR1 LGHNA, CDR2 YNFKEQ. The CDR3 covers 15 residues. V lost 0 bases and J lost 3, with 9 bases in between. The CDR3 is CASSQERRGGNTIYF. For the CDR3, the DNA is TGTGCCAGCAGCCAAGAGAGGAGGGGTGGAAACACCATATATTTT.

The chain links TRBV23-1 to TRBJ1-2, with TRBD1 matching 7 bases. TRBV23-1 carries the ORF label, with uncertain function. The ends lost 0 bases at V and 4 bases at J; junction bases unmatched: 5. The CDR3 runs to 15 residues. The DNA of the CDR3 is TGCGCCAGCAGTCAATCGACAGGGATCGTCTATGGCTACACCTTC. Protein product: CASSQSTGIVYGYTF.

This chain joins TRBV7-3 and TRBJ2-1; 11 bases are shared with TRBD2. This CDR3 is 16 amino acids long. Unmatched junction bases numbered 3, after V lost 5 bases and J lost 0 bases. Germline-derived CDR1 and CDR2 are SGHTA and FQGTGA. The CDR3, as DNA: TGTGCCAGCAGCCGAACTAGCGGGAGCTCCTACAATGAGCAGTTCTTC. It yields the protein CASSRTSGSSYNEQFF.

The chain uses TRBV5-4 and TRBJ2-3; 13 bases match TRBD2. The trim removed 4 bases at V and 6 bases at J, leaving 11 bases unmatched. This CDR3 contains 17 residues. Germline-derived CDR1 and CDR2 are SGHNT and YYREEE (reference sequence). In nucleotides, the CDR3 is TGTGCCAGCAGCCGGGGGGGACTAGCGGGATTCTTCGATACGCAGTATTTT. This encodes CASSRGGLAGFFDTQYF.

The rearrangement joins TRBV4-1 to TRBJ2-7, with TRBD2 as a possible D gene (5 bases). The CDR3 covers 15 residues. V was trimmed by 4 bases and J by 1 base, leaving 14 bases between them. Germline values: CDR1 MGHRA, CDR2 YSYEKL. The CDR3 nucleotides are TGCGCCAGCAGCCGTGGATCTAGCTGGTCCTACGAGCAGTACTTC. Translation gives CASSRGSSWSYEQYF.

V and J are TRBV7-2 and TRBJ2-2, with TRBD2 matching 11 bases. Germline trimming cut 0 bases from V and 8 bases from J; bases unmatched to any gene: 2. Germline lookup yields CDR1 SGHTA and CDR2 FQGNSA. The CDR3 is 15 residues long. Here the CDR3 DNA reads TGTGCCAGCAGCTTAGCCCGACTAGCGGGAGGGGAGCTGTTTTTT. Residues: CASSLARLAGGELFF.

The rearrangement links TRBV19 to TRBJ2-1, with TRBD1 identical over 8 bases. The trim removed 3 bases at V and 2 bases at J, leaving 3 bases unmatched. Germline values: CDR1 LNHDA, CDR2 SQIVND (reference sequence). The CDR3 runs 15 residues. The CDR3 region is CASSIDRGTYNEQFF. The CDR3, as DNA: TGTGCCAGTAGTATCGACAGGGGTACCTACAATGAGCAGTTCTTC.

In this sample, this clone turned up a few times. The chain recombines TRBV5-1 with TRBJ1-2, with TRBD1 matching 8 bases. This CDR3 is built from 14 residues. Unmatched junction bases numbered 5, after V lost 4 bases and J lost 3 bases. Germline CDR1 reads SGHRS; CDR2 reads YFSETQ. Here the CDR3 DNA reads TGCGCCAGCAGCGCCGGACAGGGCCACTATGGCTACACCTTC. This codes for CASSAGQGHYGYTF. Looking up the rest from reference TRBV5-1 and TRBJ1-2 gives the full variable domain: KAGVTQTPRYLIKTRGQQVTLSCSPISGHRSVSWYQQTPGQGLQFLFEYFSETQRNKGNFPGRFSGRQFSNSRSEMNVSTLELGDSALYLCASSAGQGHYGYTFGSGTRLTVV.

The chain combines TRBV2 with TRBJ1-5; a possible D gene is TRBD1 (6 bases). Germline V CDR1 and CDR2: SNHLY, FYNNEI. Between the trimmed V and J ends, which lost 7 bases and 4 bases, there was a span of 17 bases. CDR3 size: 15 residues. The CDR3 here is CASKNSDTGNQPQHF. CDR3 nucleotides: TGTGCCAGCAAGAATAGCGACACAGGGAATCAGCCCCAGCATTTT.

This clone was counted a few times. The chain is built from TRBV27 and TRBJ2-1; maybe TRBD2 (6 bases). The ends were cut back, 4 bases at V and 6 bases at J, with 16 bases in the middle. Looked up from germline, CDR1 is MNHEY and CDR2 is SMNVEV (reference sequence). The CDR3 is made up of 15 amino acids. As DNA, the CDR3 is TGTGCCAGCAGTTCCGCCGGGACTTTCCCCAATGAGCAGTTCTTC. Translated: CASSSAGTFPNEQFF.

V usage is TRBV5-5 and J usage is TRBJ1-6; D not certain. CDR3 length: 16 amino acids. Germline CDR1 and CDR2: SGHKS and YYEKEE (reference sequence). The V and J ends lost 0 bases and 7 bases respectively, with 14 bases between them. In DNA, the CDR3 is TGTGCCAGCAGCTTGGTAGGGAAGAGTAGAAATTCACCCCTCCACTTT. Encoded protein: CASSLVGKSRNSPLHF.